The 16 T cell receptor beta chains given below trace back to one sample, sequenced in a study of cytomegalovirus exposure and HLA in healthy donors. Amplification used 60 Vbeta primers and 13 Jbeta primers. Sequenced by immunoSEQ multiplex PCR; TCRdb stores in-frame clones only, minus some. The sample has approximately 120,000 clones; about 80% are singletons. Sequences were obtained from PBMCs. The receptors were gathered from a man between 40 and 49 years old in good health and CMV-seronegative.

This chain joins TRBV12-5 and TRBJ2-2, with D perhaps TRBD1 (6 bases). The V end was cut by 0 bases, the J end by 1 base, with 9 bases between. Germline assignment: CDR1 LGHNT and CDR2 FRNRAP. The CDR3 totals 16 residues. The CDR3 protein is CASGLVQGLNTGELFF. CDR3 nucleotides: TGTGCTAGTGGTTTGGTGCAGGGGTTGAACACCGGGGAGCTGTTTTTT.

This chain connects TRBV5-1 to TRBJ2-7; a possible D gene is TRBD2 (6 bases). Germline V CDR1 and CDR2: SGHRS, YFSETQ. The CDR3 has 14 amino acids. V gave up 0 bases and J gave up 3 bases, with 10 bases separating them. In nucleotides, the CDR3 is TGCGCCAGCAGCTTGGGTTTCGGGGGCTACGAGCAGTACTTC. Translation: CASSLGFGGYEQYF.

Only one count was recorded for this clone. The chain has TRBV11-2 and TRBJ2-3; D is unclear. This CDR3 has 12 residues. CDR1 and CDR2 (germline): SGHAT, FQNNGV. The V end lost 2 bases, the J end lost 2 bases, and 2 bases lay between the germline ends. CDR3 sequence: CASSLYTDTQYF. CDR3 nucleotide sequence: TGTGCCAGCAGCTTATACACAGATACGCAGTATTTT.

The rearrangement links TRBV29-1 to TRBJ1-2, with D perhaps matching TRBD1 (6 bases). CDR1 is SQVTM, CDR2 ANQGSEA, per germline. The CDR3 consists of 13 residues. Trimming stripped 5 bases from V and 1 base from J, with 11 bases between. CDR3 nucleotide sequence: TGCAGCGTTAAACAGGGATTTAACTATGGCTACACCTTC. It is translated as CSVKQGFNYGYTF.

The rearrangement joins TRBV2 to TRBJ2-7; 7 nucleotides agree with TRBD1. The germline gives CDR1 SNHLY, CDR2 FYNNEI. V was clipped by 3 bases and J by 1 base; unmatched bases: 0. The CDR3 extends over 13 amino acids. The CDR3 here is CASSEDRSYEQYF. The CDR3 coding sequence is TGTGCCAGCAGTGAGGACAGGTCCTACGAGCAGTACTTC. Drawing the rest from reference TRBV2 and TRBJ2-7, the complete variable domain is EPEVTQTPSHQVTQMGQEVILRCVPISNHLYFYWYRQILGQKVEFLVSFYNNEISEKSEIFDDQFSVERPDGSNFTLKIRSTKLEDSAMYFCASSEDRSYEQYFGPGTRLTVT.

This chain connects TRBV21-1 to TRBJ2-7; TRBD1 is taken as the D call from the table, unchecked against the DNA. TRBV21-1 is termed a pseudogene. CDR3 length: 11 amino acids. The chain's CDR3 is CASSPVNEQYF. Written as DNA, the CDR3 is TGTGCCAGCAGCCCAGTCAACGAGCAGTACTTC.

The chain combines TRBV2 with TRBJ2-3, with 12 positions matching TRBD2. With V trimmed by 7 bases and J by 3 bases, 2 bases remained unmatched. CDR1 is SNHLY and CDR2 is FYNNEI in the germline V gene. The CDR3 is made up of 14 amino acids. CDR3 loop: CASKTSGGTDTQYF. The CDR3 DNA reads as TGTGCCAGCAAAACTAGCGGGGGGACAGATACGCAGTATTTT. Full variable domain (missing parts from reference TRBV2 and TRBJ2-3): EPEVTQTPSHQVTQMGQEVILRCVPISNHLYFYWYRQILGQKVEFLVSFYNNEISEKSEIFDDQFSVERPDGSNFTLKIRSTKLEDSAMYFCASKTSGGTDTQYFGPGTRLTVL.

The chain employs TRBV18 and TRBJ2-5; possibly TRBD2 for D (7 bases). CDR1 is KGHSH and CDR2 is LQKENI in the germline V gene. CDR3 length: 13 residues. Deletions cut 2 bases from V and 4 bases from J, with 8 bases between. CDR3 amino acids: CASSPRGGETQYF. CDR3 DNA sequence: TGTGCCAGCTCACCAAGGGGGGGAGAGACCCAGTACTTC.

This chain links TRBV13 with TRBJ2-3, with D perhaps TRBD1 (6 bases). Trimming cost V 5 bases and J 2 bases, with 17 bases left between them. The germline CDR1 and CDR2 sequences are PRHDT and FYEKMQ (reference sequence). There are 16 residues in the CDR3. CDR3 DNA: TGTGCCAGCAGCCCCACCCCGGACAGATCCACAGATACGCAGTATTTT. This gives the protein CASSPTPDRSTDTQYF.

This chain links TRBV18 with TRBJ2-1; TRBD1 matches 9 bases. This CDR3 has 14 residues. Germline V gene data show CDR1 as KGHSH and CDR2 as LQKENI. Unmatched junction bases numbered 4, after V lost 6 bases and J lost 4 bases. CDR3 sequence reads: CASSLGQGYNEQFF. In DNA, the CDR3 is TGTGCCAGCTCCCTGGGACAGGGATACAATGAGCAGTTCTTC.

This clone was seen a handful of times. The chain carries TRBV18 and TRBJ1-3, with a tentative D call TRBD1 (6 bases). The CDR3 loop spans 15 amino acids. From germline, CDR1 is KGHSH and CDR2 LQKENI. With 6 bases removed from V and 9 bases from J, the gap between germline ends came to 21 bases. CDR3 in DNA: TGTGCCAGCTCGACGGGACAAATCCTCGGGGCCACCATATATTTT. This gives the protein CASSTGQILGATIYF.

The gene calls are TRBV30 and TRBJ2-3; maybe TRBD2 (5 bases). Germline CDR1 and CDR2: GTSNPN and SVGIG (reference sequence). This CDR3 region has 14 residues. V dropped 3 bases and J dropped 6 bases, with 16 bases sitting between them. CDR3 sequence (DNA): TGTGCCTGGAGCATTATAAGACCGGGGGATACGCAGTATTTT. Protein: CAWSIIRPGDTQYF.

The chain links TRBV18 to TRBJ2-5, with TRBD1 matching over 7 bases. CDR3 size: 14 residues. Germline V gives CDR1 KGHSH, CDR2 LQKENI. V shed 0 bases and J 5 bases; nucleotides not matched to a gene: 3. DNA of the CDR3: TGTGCCAGCTCACCACCGCTAGGGGGCGAGACCCAGTACTTC. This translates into CASSPPLGGETQYF.

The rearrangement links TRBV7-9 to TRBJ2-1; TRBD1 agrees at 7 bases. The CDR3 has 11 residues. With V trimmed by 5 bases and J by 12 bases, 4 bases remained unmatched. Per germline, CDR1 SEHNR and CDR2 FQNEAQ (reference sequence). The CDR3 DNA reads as TGTGCCAGCAGCATGGACAGGAGGCAGTTCTTC. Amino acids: CASSMDRRQFF.

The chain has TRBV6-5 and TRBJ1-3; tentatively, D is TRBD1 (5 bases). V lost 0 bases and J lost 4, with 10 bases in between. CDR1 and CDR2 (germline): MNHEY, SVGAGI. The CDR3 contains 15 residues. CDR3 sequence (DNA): TGTGCCAGCAGTTACTCAGACAGCGGGGGAAACACCATATATTTT. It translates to CASSYSDSGGNTIYF.

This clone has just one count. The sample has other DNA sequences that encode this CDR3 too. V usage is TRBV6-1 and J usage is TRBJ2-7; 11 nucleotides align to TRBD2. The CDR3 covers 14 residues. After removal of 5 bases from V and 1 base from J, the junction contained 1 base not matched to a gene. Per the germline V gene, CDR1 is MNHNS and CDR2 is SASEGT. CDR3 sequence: CASSPSGGSYEQYF. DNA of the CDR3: TGTGCCAGCAGTCCTAGCGGGGGGTCCTACGAGCAGTACTTC.